The 12 T cell receptor beta chains below come from one sample, sequenced in a study of T-cell reconstitution after alpha-beta-depleted transplantation in children. Library preparation (for TCRbeta) was performed with unique molecular identifiers. In TCRdb, the PCR reads were re-called with MiXCR into one record per CDR3 protein. The table lists 90,000 to 100,000 distinct CDR3 sequences, roughly a quarter of them singletons, with about 21% in the top ten. This specimen consisted of PBMCs, obtained before TCRalphabeta/CD19-depleted stem cell transplant. The receptor source for this set is a boy younger than 10 with acute lymphoblastic leukemia, due to receive a stem cell transplant.

Only a few counts were recorded for this clonotype. The chain has TRBV6-4 and TRBJ2-1; D remains unclear. Trimming took off 4 bases at V and 6 bases at J, with 10 bases between the two ends. Germline V gene data show CDR1 as MRHNA and CDR2 as SNTAGT. This CDR3 has 13 residues. The CDR3 DNA sequence: TGTGCCAGCAGTGCGTGGAGCACCAATGAGCAGTTCTTC. It translates to CASSAWSTNEQFF.

This clonotype has only one observation. This rearrangement joins TRBV7-8 to TRBJ1-5, with D uncertain. Per the germline V gene, CDR1 is SGHVS and CDR2 is FQNEAQ. V was trimmed by 0 bases and J by 0 bases, leaving 6 bases between them. The CDR3 is 15 amino acids. The CDR3: CASSLAINSNQPQHF. The CDR3 coding sequence is TGTGCCAGCAGCTTAGCGATAAATAGCAATCAGCCCCAGCATTTT.

The V gene is TRBV2, the J gene TRBJ1-5; D not resolved. Germline CDR1 SNHLY, CDR2 FYNNEI. CDR3 length equals 14 residues. Trimming left V 2 bases short and J 7 bases short, with 12 bases between. The CDR3 reads CASSETAPDQPQHF. The CDR3 nucleotides read TGTGCCAGCAGTGAAACTGCGCCCGACCAGCCCCAGCATTTT. Supplemented by reference TRBV2 and TRBJ1-5, the full variable domain reads EPEVTQTPSHQVTQMGQEVILRCVPISNHLYFYWYRQILGQKVEFLVSFYNNEISEKSEIFDDQFSVERPDGSNFTLKIRSTKLEDSAMYFCASSETAPDQPQHFGDGTRLSIL.

Comments on this clonotype: A much larger clone lies a single base off, so this may be a read error. The V gene is TRBV7-2, the J gene TRBJ1-5; D is perhaps TRBD1 (6 bases). V lost 4 bases to trimming and J lost 6 bases, with 10 bases between them. This CDR3 is 13 amino acids long. Looked up from germline, CDR1 is SGHTA and CDR2 is FQGNSA. CDR3 DNA: TGTGCCAGCAGCTATGACAGGAGTCAGCCCCAGCATTTT. Protein product: CASSYDRSQPQHF.

A few counts support this clonotype. This chain joins TRBV7-9 and TRBJ2-5; D is perhaps TRBD1 (7 bases). V lost 2 bases and J lost 2, with 18 bases in between. The length of the CDR3 is 17 residues. Germline CDR1 is SEHNR and CDR2 is FQNEAQ (reference sequence). CDR3 sequence reads: CASSLLLGGTAQETQYF. The CDR3 nucleotides are TGTGCCAGCAGCTTACTCCTGGGCGGGACAGCTCAAGAGACCCAGTACTTC. The variable domain in full, completed from reference TRBV7-9 and TRBJ2-5, reads DTGVSQNPRHKITKRGQNVTFRCDPISEHNRLYWYRQTLGQGPEFLTYFQNEAQLEKSRLLSDRFSAERPKGSFSTLEIQRTEQGDSAMYLCASSLLLGGTAQETQYFGPGTRLLVL.

The chain links TRBV5-1 to TRBJ2-7; D is possibly TRBD1 or TRBD2 (6 bases each). CDR3 length: 14 residues. Between the trimmed V and J ends, which lost 3 bases and 5 bases, there was a span of 15 bases. From germline, CDR1 is SGHRS and CDR2 YFSETQ. CDR3 nucleotide sequence: TGCGCCAGCAGCTCGGGACCCGGGGGCCACGAGCAGTACTTC. Translation gives CASSSGPGGHEQYF.

This clonotype was seen only a few times. V and J are TRBV4-1 and TRBJ2-1, with 8 bases that match TRBD2. The ends lost 0 bases at V and 4 bases at J; junction bases unmatched: 5. Germline assignment: CDR1 MGHRA and CDR2 YSYEKL. This CDR3 has 16 residues. CDR3 sequence reads: CASSQEVLAAYNEQFF. The CDR3 DNA sequence: TGCGCCAGCAGCCAAGAGGTACTAGCGGCATACAATGAGCAGTTCTTC.

The chain carries TRBV4-1 and TRBJ2-7; no clear D gene. Trimming took off 0 bases at V and 6 bases at J, with 9 bases between the two ends. The germline CDR1 and CDR2 sequences are MGHRA and YSYEKL. CDR3 length equals 13 residues. The CDR3 DNA reads TGCGCCAGCAGCCAAGATCCCGGGCGCGAGCAGTACTTC. Protein: CASSQDPGREQYF.

The chain carries TRBV6-5 and TRBJ2-6, with a weak D call TRBD2 (5 bases). The CDR3 extends over 15 amino acids. Trimming removed 1 base from V and 4 bases from J, with 8 bases in between. From germline, CDR1 is MNHEY and CDR2 SVGAGI. CDR3 bases: TGTGCCAGCAGTTACTTAAGCGGAGGGGCCAACGTCCTGACTTTC. This translates into CASSYLSGGANVLTF.

This clonotype was found a few times. V usage is TRBV6-5 and J usage is TRBJ1-1, with D uncertain. V shed 6 bases and J shed 5 bases, with 13 bases lying between them. Looked up from germline, CDR1 is MNHEY and CDR2 is SVGAGI. There are 13 residues in the CDR3. The CDR3 nucleotides are TGTGCCAGCAGGTCCCCGGGAACTACTGAAGCTTTCTTT. It specifies CASRSPGTTEAFF.

This clonotype was seen more than once but under ten times. The rearrangement links TRBV11-2 to TRBJ2-2, with D perhaps matching TRBD2 (5 bases). V dropped 3 bases and J dropped 4 bases, with 12 bases sitting between them. The germline V gene encodes CDR1 SGHAT and CDR2 FQNNGV. The CDR3 is 15 amino acids. CDR3 residues: CASSLRVPGTGELFF. The CDR3 DNA is TGTGCCAGCAGCTTGAGGGTTCCGGGCACCGGGGAGCTGTTTTTT.

The gene calls are TRBV2 and TRBJ2-6; TRBD1 matches at 9 bases. The ends lost 4 bases at V and 4 bases at J; junction bases unmatched: 5. Germline CDR1 and CDR2: SNHLY and FYNNEI. The CDR3 is made up of 16 amino acids. In DNA form, the CDR3 reads TGTGCCAGCAGTGGGGACAGGGTGAGCGGGGCCAACGTCCTGACTTTC. This gives the protein CASSGDRVSGANVLTF.